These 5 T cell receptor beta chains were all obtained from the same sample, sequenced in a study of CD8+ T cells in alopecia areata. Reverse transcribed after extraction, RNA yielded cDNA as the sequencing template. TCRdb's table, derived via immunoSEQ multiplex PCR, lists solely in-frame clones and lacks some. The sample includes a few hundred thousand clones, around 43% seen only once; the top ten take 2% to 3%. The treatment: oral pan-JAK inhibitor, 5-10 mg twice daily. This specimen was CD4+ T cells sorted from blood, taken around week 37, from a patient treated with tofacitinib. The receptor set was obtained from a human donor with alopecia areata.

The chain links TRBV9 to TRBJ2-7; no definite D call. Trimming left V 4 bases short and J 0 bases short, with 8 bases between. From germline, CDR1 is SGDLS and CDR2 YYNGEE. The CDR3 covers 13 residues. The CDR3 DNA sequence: TGTGCCAGCAGCCCCCTAGGCTCCTACGAGCAGTACTTC. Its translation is CASSPLGSYEQYF.

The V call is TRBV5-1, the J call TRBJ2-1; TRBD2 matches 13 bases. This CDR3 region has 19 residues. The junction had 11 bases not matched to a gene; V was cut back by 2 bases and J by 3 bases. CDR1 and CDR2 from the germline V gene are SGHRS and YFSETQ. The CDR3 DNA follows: TGCGCCAGCAGCTTACCGTCCGGGACTAGCGGGACCGACTACAATGAGCAGTTCTTC. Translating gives CASSLPSGTSGTDYNEQFF.

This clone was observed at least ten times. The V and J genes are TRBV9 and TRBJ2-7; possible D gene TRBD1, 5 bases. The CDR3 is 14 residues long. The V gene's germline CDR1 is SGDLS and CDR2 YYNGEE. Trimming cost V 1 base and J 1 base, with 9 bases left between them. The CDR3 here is CASSVTDTSYEQYF. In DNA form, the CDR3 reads TGTGCCAGCAGCGTAACGGACACGTCCTACGAGCAGTACTTC.

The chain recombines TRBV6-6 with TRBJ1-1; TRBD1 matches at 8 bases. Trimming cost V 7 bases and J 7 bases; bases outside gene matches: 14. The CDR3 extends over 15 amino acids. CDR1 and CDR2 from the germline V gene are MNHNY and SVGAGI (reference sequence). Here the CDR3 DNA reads TGTGCCAGCACTCCCCCGGGACAGGCCCTTGGTGAAGCTTTCTTT. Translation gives CASTPPGQALGEAFF.

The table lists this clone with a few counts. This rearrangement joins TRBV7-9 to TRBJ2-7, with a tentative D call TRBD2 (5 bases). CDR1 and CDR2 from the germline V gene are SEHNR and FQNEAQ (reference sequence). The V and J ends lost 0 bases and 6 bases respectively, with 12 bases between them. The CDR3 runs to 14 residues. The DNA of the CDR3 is TGTGCCAGCAGCTTAGCTGCGGGTCGCGCCGAGCAGTACTTC. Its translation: CASSLAAGRAEQYF.